These T cell receptor beta chains were read from a single sample in a study of Ad26.COV2.S vaccination and SARS-CoV-2 variants. TCRdb keeps only in-frame clones here, not all; method: immunoSEQ multiplex PCR. This sample has around 300,000 clones, with less than 90% found just once. The sequencing here drew on peripheral blood, taken in a trial of Ad26.COV2.S vaccine versus placebo. Receptors were obtained from a person between 18 and 59 years old who received the Ad26.COV2.S COVID-19 vaccine or a placebo. The CDR3 runs from the conserved cysteine through the conserved F or W. D genes are given only for firm matches. Expanded clones are given a class, and other clones once, few, many or no size at all.

TRBJ1-1 - TRBV2 - CASRRDTEAFF TGTGCCAGCAGACGGGACACTGAAGCTTTCTTT
TRBJ1-4 TRBD1 TRBV10-3 - CATGQGLEKLFF TGTGCCACCGGACAGGGACTCGAAAAACTGTTTTTT
TRBJ2-7 TRBD2 TRBV19 - CASSVLPTGGSAAKQYF TGTGCCAGTAGTGTCCTCCCCACCGGGGGGTCGGCTGCGAAGCAGTACTTC
TRBJ2-2 - TRBV7-2 - CASSLRGSQLGTGELFF TGTGCCAGCAGCTTACGAGGGTCCCAGTTGGGCACCGGGGAGCTGTTTTTT
TRBJ2-5 - TRBV6-5 - CANSRDWNQETQYF TGTGCCAACTCGAGAGACTGGAACCAAGAGACCCAGTACTTC
TRBJ1-1 - TRBV6-6 once CASSRPRDIPLNTEAFF TGTGCCAGCAGCCGACCCCGGGACATCCCCCTGAACACTGAAGCTTTCTTT
TRBJ2-3 TRBD2 TRBV30 few CAWIPGLTSTDTQYF TGTGCCTGGATACCGGGACTAACTAGCACAGATACGCAGTATTTT
TRBJ2-5 - TRBV11-2 once CASSLVGFRVGGETQYF TGTGCCAGCAGCTTAGTTGGATTCCGGGTCGGGGGAGAGACCCAGTACTTC
TRBJ2-1 - TRBV27 - CASSLGNNEQFF TGTGCCAGCAGTTTAGGTAACAATGAGCAGTTCTTC
TRBJ2-2 - TRBV12-3/TRBV12-4 once CASPGELFF TGTGCCAGCCCCGGGGAGCTGTTTTTT
TRBJ1-1 - TRBV29-1 - CSPPRGNTEAFF TGCAGCCCCCCGAGAGGCAACACTGAAGCTTTCTTT
TRBJ2-1 TRBD1 TRBV5-1 once CASSLDPGTGGNEQFF TGCGCCAGCAGCTTGGACCCCGGGACAGGGGGCAATGAGCAGTTCTTC
TRBJ2-1 - TRBV5-1 - CASSLAQSYNEQFF TGCGCCAGCAGCTTAGCCCAGAGCTACAATGAGCAGTTCTTC
TRBJ1-1 - TRBV5-1 - CASSSEQGLNTEAFF TGCGCCAGCAGCTCAGAACAGGGCTTGAACACTGAAGCTTTCTTT
TRBJ2-3 - TRBV6-5 - CASSSPGLYTDTQYF TGTGCCAGCAGTTCGCCGGGCCTATACACAGATACGCAGTATTTT
TRBJ2-1 TRBD1 TRBV15 - CATSRDLVGTEDEQFF TGTGCCACCAGCAGAGATCTAGTGGGGACAGAGGATGAGCAGTTCTTC
TRBJ2-5 - TRBV7-3 - CASSLDMGDGVETQYF TGTGCCAGCAGCTTAGATATGGGGGATGGCGTGGAGACCCAGTACTTC
TRBJ2-7 TRBD1 TRBV27 - CASSPQGQGYEQYF TGTGCCAGCAGTCCCCAGGGACAGGGCTACGAGCAGTACTTC
TRBJ2-3 - TRBV12-2 once CARSVGTDTQYF TGTGCAAGATCCGTGGGCACAGATACGCAGTATTTT
TRBJ2-7 - TRBV5-4 - CASSLKPHRDEQYF TGTGCCAGCAGCTTGAAACCCCACAGAGACGAGCAGTACTTC
TRBJ2-1 - TRBV5-1 - CASSLESDPTNEQFF TGCGCCAGCAGCTTAGAGTCGGACCCCACCAATGAGCAGTTCTTC
TRBJ1-5 TRBD1 TRBV28 once CASSLQGGLPQHF TGTGCCAGCAGTTTACAGGGGGGGCTGCCCCAGCATTTT
TRBJ1-1 - TRBV10-3 - CAIQEVNTEAFF TGTGCCATCCAGGAGGTGAACACTGAAGCTTTCTTT
TRBJ2-7 - TRBV3-1/TRBV3-2 - CASSQEGTATYEQYF TGTGCCAGCAGCCAAGAAGGGACCGCGACCTACGAGCAGTACTTC